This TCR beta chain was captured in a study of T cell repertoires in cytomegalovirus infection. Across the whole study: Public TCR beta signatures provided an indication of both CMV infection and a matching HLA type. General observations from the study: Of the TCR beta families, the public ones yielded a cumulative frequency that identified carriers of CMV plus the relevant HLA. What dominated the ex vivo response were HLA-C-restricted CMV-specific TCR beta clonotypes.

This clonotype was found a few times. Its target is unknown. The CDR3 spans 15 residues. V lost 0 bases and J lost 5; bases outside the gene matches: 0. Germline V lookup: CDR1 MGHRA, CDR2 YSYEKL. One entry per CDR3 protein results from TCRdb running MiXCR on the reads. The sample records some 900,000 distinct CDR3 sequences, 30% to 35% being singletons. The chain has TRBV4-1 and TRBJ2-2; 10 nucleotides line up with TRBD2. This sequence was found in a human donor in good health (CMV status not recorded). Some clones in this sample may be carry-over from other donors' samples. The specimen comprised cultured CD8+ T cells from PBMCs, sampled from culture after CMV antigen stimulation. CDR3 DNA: TGCGCCAGCAGCCAAGAACTAGCGGGGACCGGGGAGCTGTTTTTT. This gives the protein CASSQELAGTGELFF.